This T cell receptor (beta chain) derives from a study of siplizumab effects on memory and regulatory T cells. The CDR3 is 12 amino acids long, termini counted. Per the germline V gene, CDR1 is MDHEN and CDR2 is SYDVKM. On this clone itself: The conserved closing phenylalanine or tryptophan is absent in this CDR3, likely reflecting a read error. It is unclear where the CDR3 begins or ends on the DNA, so no DNA is shown, and the CDR3 is as TCRdb lists it.

Repertoires were generated with immunoSEQ multiplex PCR, while TCRdb's copy carries only in-frame clones and drops some. Of approximately 82,000 clones in the sample, around 90% were seen once. This receptor was obtained from a human donor in good health. The sequenced sample consisted of Tregs sorted from blood. The rearrangement links TRBV28 to TRBJ2-7; TRBD2, the table's D call, was not compared with the DNA. CDR3 protein: CASSSALQGLQL.